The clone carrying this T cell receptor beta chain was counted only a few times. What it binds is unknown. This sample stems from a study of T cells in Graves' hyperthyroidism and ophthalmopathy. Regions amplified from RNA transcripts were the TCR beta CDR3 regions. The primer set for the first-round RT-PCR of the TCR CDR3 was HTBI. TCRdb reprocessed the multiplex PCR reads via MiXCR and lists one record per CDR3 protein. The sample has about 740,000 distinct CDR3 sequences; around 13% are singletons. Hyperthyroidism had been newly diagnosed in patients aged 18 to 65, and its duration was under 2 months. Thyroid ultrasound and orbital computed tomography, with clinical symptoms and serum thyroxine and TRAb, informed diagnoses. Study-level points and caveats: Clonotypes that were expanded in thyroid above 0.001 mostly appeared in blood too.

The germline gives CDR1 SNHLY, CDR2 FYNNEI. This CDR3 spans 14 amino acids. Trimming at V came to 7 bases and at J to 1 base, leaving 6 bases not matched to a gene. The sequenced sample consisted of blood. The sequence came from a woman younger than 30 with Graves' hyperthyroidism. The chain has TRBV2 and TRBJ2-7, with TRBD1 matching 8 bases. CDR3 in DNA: TGTGCCAGCAAACTTCAGGGGGCATCCTACGAGCAGTACTTC. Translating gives CASKLQGASYEQYF.